The 24 T cell receptor beta chains listed next were all sequenced from one sample in a study of blood T cell repertoires in COVID-19. Produced via immunoSEQ multiplex PCR; TCRdb's table is partial and in-frame only. There are 65,000 to 85,000 clones in the sample; around 87% occur only once, and 2.7% lies in the top ten. Material: peripheral blood. The receptor source for this set is a man aged 45-60 years with acute or convalescent COVID-19.

The chain carries TRBV3-1 (or the pseudogene TRBV3-2) and TRBJ1-5, with 8 bases aligning to TRBD1. The V segment lost 4 bases and the J segment 5 bases; nucleotides outside the gene matches: 4. The CDR3 spans 14 residues. Per germline, CDR1 LGHDT and CDR2 YNNKEL (reference sequence). The CDR3 sequence: CASSPNRGYQPQHF. The DNA of the CDR3 is TGTGCCAGCAGCCCAAACAGGGGGTATCAGCCCCAGCATTTT.

The chain has TRBV27 and TRBJ2-3, with a possible D match to TRBD2 (5 bases). V lost 5 bases to trimming and J lost 4 bases, with 13 bases between them. CDR3 length: 14 residues. Germline lookup yields CDR1 MNHEY and CDR2 SMNVEV (reference sequence). The CDR3 sequence is CASSRVGAADTQYF. The CDR3 DNA reads as TGTGCCAGCAGTCGGGTGGGAGCGGCAGATACGCAGTATTTT.

The chain joins TRBV5-6 to TRBJ1-1; 8 bases agree with TRBD1. The V and J ends lost 3 bases and 1 base, in that order; junction bases with no gene match: 2. Per germline, CDR1 SGHDT and CDR2 YYEEEE. The CDR3 is made up of 14 amino acids. CDR3 loop: CASSWGTGNTEAFF. The CDR3 DNA sequence: TGTGCCAGCAGCTGGGGGACAGGGAACACTGAAGCTTTCTTT.

The rearrangement joins TRBV4-3 to TRBJ1-2, with TRBD1 as a possible D gene (6 bases). CDR1 and CDR2 (germline): LGHNA, YSLEER. The CDR3 consists of 16 residues. V was cut by 3 bases and J by 4 bases, with 18 bases left in between. The CDR3 bases are TGCGCCAGCAGCCATGACCGGGACAATCTCGCCTATGGCTACACCTTC. This gives the protein CASSHDRDNLAYGYTF.

The chain combines TRBV28 with TRBJ1-6; D might be TRBD1 (5 bases). The length of the CDR3 is 14 residues. Trimming took 5 bases from V and 9 from J, leaving 14 bases between them. The germline gives CDR1 MDHEN, CDR2 SYDVKM. CDR3 protein: CASSRQQGGSPLHF. CDR3 nucleotide sequence: TGTGCCAGCAGTAGACAGCAGGGAGGTTCACCCCTCCACTTT.

The chain carries TRBV18 and TRBJ1-1; D unresolved. The CDR3 runs to 13 residues. V was clipped by 2 bases and J by 4 bases, with 8 bases between them. Germline V gene data show CDR1 as KGHSH and CDR2 as LQKENI. CDR3 in DNA: TGTGCCAGCTCACCATTAGTCGGCACTGAAGCTTTCTTT. It specifies CASSPLVGTEAFF.

V gene TRBV30 combines with J gene TRBJ1-5; 7 bases align to TRBD1. CDR1 GTSNPN and CDR2 SVGIG come from the germline V gene (reference sequence). CDR3 length: 13 amino acids. V shed 2 bases and J 5 bases; nucleotides not matched to a gene: 3. CDR3 nucleotide sequence: TGTGCCTGGAGTTCAGGGGGTTATCAGCCCCAGCATTTT. It specifies CAWSSGGYQPQHF.

The J gene is TRBJ1-5, the V gene TRBV13; TRBD1 might be the D (5 bases). This CDR3 comprises 15 residues. CDR1 is PRHDT, CDR2 FYEKMQ, per germline (reference sequence). Trimming removed 5 bases at V and 4 bases at J, with 15 bases between. Here the CDR3 DNA reads TGTGCCAGCAGCCAGGCTGGGGGGTTAAATCAGCCCCAGCATTTT. Its protein product is CASSQAGGLNQPQHF.

V is TRBV30 and J is TRBJ2-7; 8 nucleotides match TRBD2. V lost 5 bases to trimming and J lost 4 bases; unmatched junction nucleotides: 16. This CDR3 has 16 amino acids. CDR1 and CDR2 (germline): GTSNPN, SVGIG (reference sequence). CDR3 nucleotide sequence: TGTGCCTGGTGGGGGGCGGGAGCGGGAGTTCAGTACGAGCAGTACTTC. It specifies CAWWGAGAGVQYEQYF.

The V gene is TRBV6-2 or TRBV6-3, the J gene TRBJ1-5; tentatively, D is TRBD1 (5 bases). Germline V gene data show CDR1 as MNHEY and CDR2 as SVGEGT. V was pared by 3 bases and J by 2 bases, with 8 bases between. The CDR3 consists of 14 residues. The CDR3 protein is CASSYIRGNQPQHF. The CDR3 bases are TGTGCCAGCAGTTATATCAGGGGCAATCAGCCCCAGCATTTT.

The chain links TRBV10-3 to TRBJ2-3; TRBD2 matches at 14 bases. Germline values: CDR1 ENHRY, CDR2 SYGVKD. Trimming cost V 4 bases and J 7 bases; bases outside gene matches: 4. The CDR3 has 15 amino acids. CDR3 in DNA: TGTGCCATCAGTGGGGGGACTAGCGGGAGTAATACGCAGTATTTT. Protein product: CAISGGTSGSNTQYF.

The chain couples TRBV6-1 to TRBJ2-2; 8 nucleotides match TRBD2. With 1 base clipped from V and 5 bases from J, the junction kept 3 bases outside the gene matches. There are 15 residues in the CDR3. Germline V gene lookup returns CDR1 MNHNS and CDR2 SASEGT. This CDR3 is CASSEGSGGTGELFF. The CDR3 DNA reads TGTGCCAGCAGTGAAGGGAGCGGGGGTACCGGGGAGCTGTTTTTT.

CDR3 protein: CASSQVEAGAERQYF. CDR3 DNA: TGCGCCAGCAGCCAGGTAGAAGCGGGAGCTGAGCGGCAGTACTTC. The genes are TRBV4-3 and TRBJ2-7; 8 positions match TRBD2. Germline lookup yields CDR1 LGHNA and CDR2 YSLEER. V shed 3 bases, J shed 9 bases, and the junction held 13 bases outside the gene matches. This CDR3 spans 15 amino acids.

CDR3 bases: TGCGCCAGCAGCCCGAGAAATGTACAAGAGACCCAGTACTTC. It translates to CASSPRNVQETQYF. The J gene is TRBJ2-5, the V gene TRBV4-3; no clear D. CDR3 size: 14 residues. The germline V and J ends were trimmed by 4 bases and 2 bases, with 11 bases remaining between them. CDR1 and CDR2 (germline): LGHNA, YSLEER.

The rearrangement links TRBV27 to TRBJ2-1, with 7 bases aligning to TRBD2. J lost 4 bases, V lost 8 bases, and 11 bases had no gene match. Germline CDR1 MNHEY, CDR2 SMNVEV (reference sequence). The CDR3 sequence is 15 residues long. The CDR3 loop reads CASSGNPSGYNEQFF. The DNA of the CDR3 is TGTGCCAGCTCAGGGAATCCTAGCGGTTACAATGAGCAGTTCTTC.

The CDR3 is CASSVTTTGELFF. The CDR3 bases are TGTGCCAGCAGCGTTACTACCACCGGGGAGCTGTTTTTT. The rearrangement joins TRBV9 to TRBJ2-2; D is uncertain. The CDR3 loop spans 13 amino acids. V was clipped by 2 bases and J by 4 bases, with 6 bases between them. CDR1 is SGDLS, CDR2 YYNGEE, per germline.

The chain uses TRBV6-6 and TRBJ2-7; D is uncertain. The CDR3 is 13 amino acids. The V gene's germline CDR1 is MNHNY and CDR2 SVGAGI (reference sequence). Trimming cost V 4 bases and J 0 bases, with 7 bases left between them. The chain's CDR3 is CASSSPGSYEQYF. CDR3 DNA sequence: TGTGCCAGCAGTTCCCCGGGCTCCTACGAGCAGTACTTC.

V and J are TRBV4-1 and TRBJ1-1, with 7 bases aligning to TRBD1. V shed 3 bases, J shed 7 bases, and the junction held 2 bases outside the gene matches. Germline-derived CDR1 and CDR2 are MGHRA and YSYEKL. This CDR3 spans 12 amino acids. DNA of the CDR3: TGCGCCAGCAGCCACAGACAGGGTGAAGCTTTCTTT. Its protein product is CASSHRQGEAFF.

The gene calls are TRBV7-8 and TRBJ2-7; a weak D match, TRBD1 (5 bases). V was pared by 5 bases and J by 4 bases, with 18 bases between. Germline V gene data show CDR1 as SGHVS and CDR2 as FQNEAQ. This CDR3 spans 15 amino acids. Written as DNA, the CDR3 is TGTGCCAGCAGCGAAGGGGTGTTCAACCTGTACGAGCAGTACGTC. This encodes CASSEGVFNLYEQYV.

The CDR3 sequence: CASSLELYSMDGYTF. The CDR3 DNA reads TGTGCCAGCAGCTTGGAATTGTACAGCATGGATGGCTACACCTTC. J is TRBJ1-2 and V is TRBV5-4, with D unresolved. The germline CDR1 and CDR2 sequences are SGHNT and YYREEE (reference sequence). There are 15 residues in the CDR3. V was shortened by 0 bases and J by 6 bases, with 15 bases between the two germline ends.

The V and J genes are TRBV4-2 and TRBJ1-2; possibly TRBD1 for D (5 bases). The CDR3 extends over 16 amino acids. Germline V gene lookup returns CDR1 LGHNA and CDR2 YNFKEQ. The V and J ends lost 0 bases and 7 bases respectively, with 18 bases between them. CDR3 coding DNA: TGTGCCAGCAGCCAAGATCAGACAGCAGGCAGTGGTGGCTACACCTTC. Its protein is CASSQDQTAGSGGYTF.

The chain joins TRBV15 to TRBJ2-2; D unclear. The CDR3 has 13 residues. V shed 2 bases and J shed 7 bases, with 8 bases lying between them. Germline V gives CDR1 LNHNV, CDR2 YYDKDF (reference sequence). The CDR3 sequence: CATSRISFGELFF. Here the CDR3 DNA reads TGTGCCACCAGCAGAATTTCTTTCGGGGAGCTGTTTTTT.

This chain links TRBV19 with TRBJ1-5; 7 bases align to TRBD1. Germline V CDR1 and CDR2: LNHDA, SQIVND (reference sequence). This CDR3 has 15 residues. V lost 3 bases and J lost 1; bases outside the gene matches: 3. CDR3 amino acids: CASSMWDSSNQPQHF. The DNA of the CDR3 is TGTGCCAGTAGTATGTGGGACAGCAGCAATCAGCCCCAGCATTTT.

The chain carries TRBV28 and TRBJ1-2, with D possibly being TRBD1 (6 bases). Per the germline V gene, CDR1 is MDHEN and CDR2 is SYDVKM. Trimming removed 6 bases from V and 5 bases from J, with 13 bases in between. This CDR3 is built from 13 residues. The CDR3 region is CASRPDRRYGYTF. The CDR3 nucleotides read TGTGCCAGCAGGCCCGACAGGCGGTATGGCTACACCTTC.